This is a list of T cell receptor beta chains from one sample in a study of OX40 agonist ivuxolimab in advanced cancers. TCRdb's table, derived via immunoSEQ multiplex PCR, lists solely in-frame clones and lacks some. The sample holds about 76,000 clones; over 70% are singletons and the top ten take under 7%. The sample here was CD4+ or CD8+ T cells sorted from blood, taken in a trial of the OX40 agonist ivuxolimab. These receptors were obtained from an adult with an advanced solid tumor such as melanoma, head and neck, liver or kidney cancer. Both conserved end residues are part of each CDR3. The order of the fields is D gene, V gene, clone size, J gene, CDR3 protein, CDR3 DNA. A D gene is named only where the DNA matches it firmly. A row's size may be missing; if present it is once, few, many or a size class.

>-|TRBV5-1|-|TRBJ2-2
CASSASGTGNTGELFF
TGCGCCAGCAGCGCCTCGGGGACCGGGAACACCGGGGAGCTGTTTTTT
>TRBD1|TRBV5-4|-|TRBJ2-3
CASSPGQPTDTQYF
TGTGCCAGCAGCCCGGGACAGCCCACAGATACGCAGTATTTT
>TRBD1|TRBV29-1|once|TRBJ2-5
CSTYRGSETQYF
TGCAGCACCTACAGGGGTTCAGAGACCCAGTACTTC
>-|TRBV6-5|-|TRBJ1-5
CASSYDQYQPQHF
TGTGCCAGCAGTTACGATCAGTATCAGCCCCAGCATTTT
>-|TRBV29-1|-|TRBJ2-7
CSVEDRDRYEQYF
TGCAGCGTTGAAGATCGGGACCGCTACGAGCAGTACTTC
>-|TRBV6-1|-|TRBJ1-3
CASGFRPDSGNTIYF
TGTGCCAGCGGGTTTCGACCCGACTCTGGAAACACCATATATTTT
>TRBD2|TRBV29-1|-|TRBJ2-7
CSAGKTSGVNLYEQYF
TGCAGCGCTGGGAAGACTAGCGGGGTTAATCTCTACGAGCAGTACTTC
>-|TRBV9|-|TRBJ1-1
CASSAGEGPTEAFF
TGTGCCAGCAGCGCGGGGGAGGGACCCACTGAAGCTTTCTTT
>TRBD2|TRBV5-4|-|TRBJ2-1
CASSPGTSQNEQFF
TGTGCCAGCAGTCCCGGGACTAGCCAAAATGAGCAGTTCTTC
>TRBD1|TRBV7-9|-|TRBJ2-3
CASSQGVTTDTQYF
TGTGCCAGCAGCCAGGGGGTTACCACAGATACGCAGTATTTT
>-|TRBV7-9|-|TRBJ2-2
CASSSQAGELFF
TGTGCCAGCAGCTCCCAGGCCGGGGAGCTGTTTTTT
>-|TRBV4-1|once|TRBJ2-7
CASSQVYTATHEQYF
TGCGCCAGCAGCCAAGTTTACACAGCTACCCACGAGCAGTACTTC
>TRBD2|TRBV27|-|TRBJ2-7
CASRLRGTSGYEQYF
TGTGCCAGCAGACTTAGAGGGACTAGCGGCTACGAGCAGTACTTC
>-|TRBV6-4|-|TRBJ1-5
CASSDGSGGNQPQHF
TGTGCCAGCAGTGACGGGTCAGGGGGCAATCAGCCCCAGCATTTT
>-|TRBV7-2|-|TRBJ2-7
CASSLARAAGAGEQYF
TGTGCCAGCAGCTTAGCTAGGGCAGCAGGGGCGGGCGAGCAGTACTTC
>-|TRBV5-1|few|TRBJ1-2
CASSLERGYGYTF
TGCGCCAGCAGCTTGGAGCGCGGGTACGGCTACACCTTC
>-|TRBV19|-|TRBJ1-1
CASTPGPGPTEAFF
TGTGCCAGTACCCCCGGGCCCGGGCCCACTGAAGCTTTCTTT
>-|TRBV28|-|TRBJ1-3
CASSAHRTRNTIYF
TGTGCCAGCAGTGCCCACAGGACTAGAAACACCATATATTTT
>TRBD1|TRBV7-9|-|TRBJ1-2
CASSLRTGLGYTF
TGTGCCAGCAGCCTTCGGACAGGGTTAGGCTACACCTTC
>TRBD1|TRBV29-1|once|TRBJ2-5
CSVEGPLGDSGETQYF
TGCAGCGTTGAAGGGCCTTTGGGGGACAGTGGGGAGACCCAGTACTTC
>-|TRBV5-1|-|TRBJ2-1
CASSLVPGTLYNEQFF
TGCGCCAGCAGCTTGGTTCCCGGGACGCTCTACAATGAGCAGTTCTTC
>-|TRBV2|-|TRBJ1-2
CASRYRAAGYGYTF
TGTGCCAGCAGATACAGGGCGGCGGGCTATGGCTACACCTTC
>-|TRBV7-9|-|TRBJ2-5
CASSRGSQETQYF
TGTGCCAGCAGCCGCGGTAGCCAAGAGACCCAGTACTTC
>-|TRBV6-5|-|TRBJ2-7
CAGRDGSGEQYF
TGTGCCGGCCGCGACGGCTCGGGTGAGCAGTACTTC
>TRBD1|TRBV10-3|-|TRBJ2-7
CAISARQGDEQYF
TGTGCCATCAGTGCACGACAGGGTGACGAGCAGTACTTC
>-|TRBV7-2|-|TRBJ2-3
CASSLGAFSPRRTDTQYF
TGTGCCAGCAGCTTAGGCGCATTTAGCCCTCGGAGGACAGATACGCAGTATTTT
>-|TRBV4-1|-|TRBJ1-1
CASSHSTGFTEAFF
TGCGCCAGCAGCCACTCTACAGGGTTCACTGAAGCTTTCTTT
>TRBD2|TRBV7-2|-|TRBJ2-7
CASSLGDYSYEQYF
TGTGCCAGCAGCTTAGGGGACTACTCCTACGAGCAGTACTTC
>-|TRBV9|few|TRBJ1-1
CASSVGPGGQVTEAFF
TGTGCCAGCAGCGTAGGCCCGGGGGGCCAGGTAACTGAAGCTTTCTTT